Presented here are 4 T cell receptor beta chains from one specimen sequenced in a study of glioma-infiltrating T cells. TCR alpha and beta CDR3 regions were amplified from RNA using iRepertoire nested multiplex PCR. Each CDR3 protein gets one entry after TCRdb re-called the multiplex PCR reads with MiXCR. Of more than 350,000 distinct CDR3 sequences in the sample, less than 50% were seen once. The sample taken for sequencing was glioma tissue, nonneoplastic brain tissue, or PBMCs (not recorded which). The receptors shown here come from a human donor with low-grade glioma or glioblastoma, undergoing nonglioma brain surgery, or in good health (not recorded which).

The chain uses TRBV27 and TRBJ1-5; TRBD1 might be the D (6 bases). CDR1 and CDR2 from the germline V gene are MNHEY and SMNVEV (reference sequence). The length of the CDR3 is 19 residues. Between the trimmed V and J ends, which lost 5 bases and 10 bases, there was a span of 33 bases. The CDR3 bases are TGTGCCAGCAGTCCACAGGGAAGGTTTCGGGATGGGGAGATCTTTCCCCAGCATTTT. Translation gives CASSPQGRFRDGEIFPQHF.

The V call is TRBV27, the J call TRBJ1-3; D call uncertain. Germline loops: CDR1 MNHEY, CDR2 SMNVEV (reference sequence). Trimming shortened V by 10 bases and J by 0 bases, and 4 bases separated the two germline ends. The CDR3 consists of 11 residues. The CDR3 is CATFSGNTIYF. CDR3 bases: TGTGCCACATTCTCTGGAAACACCATATATTTT.

This clonotype was detected ten times or more. The V and J genes are TRBV6-1 and TRBJ2-1; 9 bases align to TRBD2. This CDR3 is built from 15 residues. Germline V gene data show CDR1 as MNHNS and CDR2 as SASEGT. Trimming cost V 6 bases and J 10 bases; bases outside gene matches: 13. The CDR3 DNA reads TGTGCCAGCAGGACCGGGACTAGCTTCAGCGGGGAGCAGTTCTTC. This translates into CASRTGTSFSGEQFF.

Points on this clonotype: Since no conserved phenylalanine or tryptophan closes the CDR3, a read error is the likely cause. This chain links TRBV28 with TRBJ1-2; no firm D call. V was shortened by 2 bases and J by 2 bases, with 9 bases between the two germline ends. There are 14 residues in the CDR3. The germline V gene has CDR1 MDHEN and CDR2 SYDVKM. The CDR3 is CASSLLGLNYGYTS. DNA of the CDR3: TGTGCCAGCAGTTTACTGGGTCTCAACTATGGCTACACCTCC.